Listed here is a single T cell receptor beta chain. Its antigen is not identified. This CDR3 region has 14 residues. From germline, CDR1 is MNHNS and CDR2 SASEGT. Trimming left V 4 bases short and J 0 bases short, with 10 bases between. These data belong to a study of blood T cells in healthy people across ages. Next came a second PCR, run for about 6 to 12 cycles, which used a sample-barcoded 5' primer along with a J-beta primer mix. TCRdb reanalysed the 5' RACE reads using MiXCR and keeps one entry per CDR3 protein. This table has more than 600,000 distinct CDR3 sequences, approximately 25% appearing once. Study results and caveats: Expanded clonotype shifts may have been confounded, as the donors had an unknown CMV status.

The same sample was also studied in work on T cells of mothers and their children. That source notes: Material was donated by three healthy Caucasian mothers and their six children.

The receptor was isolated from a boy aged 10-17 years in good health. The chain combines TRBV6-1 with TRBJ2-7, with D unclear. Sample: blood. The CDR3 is CASSADTFSYEQYF. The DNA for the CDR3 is TGTGCCAGCAGTGCAGACACCTTCTCCTACGAGCAGTACTTC.